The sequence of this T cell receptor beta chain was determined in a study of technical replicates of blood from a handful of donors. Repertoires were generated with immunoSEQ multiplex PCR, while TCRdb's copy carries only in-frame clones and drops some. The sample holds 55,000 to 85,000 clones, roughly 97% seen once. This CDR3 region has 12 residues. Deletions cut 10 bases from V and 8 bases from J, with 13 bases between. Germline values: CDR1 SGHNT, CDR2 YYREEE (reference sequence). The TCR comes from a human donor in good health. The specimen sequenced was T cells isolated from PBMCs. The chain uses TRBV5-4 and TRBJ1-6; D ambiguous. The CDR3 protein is CAHGGDDSPLHF. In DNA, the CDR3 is TGTGCCCACGGAGGAGATGATTCACCCCTCCACTTT. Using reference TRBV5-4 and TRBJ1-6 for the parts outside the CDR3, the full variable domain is ETGVTQSPTHLIKTRGQQVTLRCSSQSGHNTVSWYQQALGQGPQFIFQYYREEENGRGNFPPRFSGLQFPNYSSELNVNALELDDSALYLCAHGGDDSPLHFGNGTRLTVT.